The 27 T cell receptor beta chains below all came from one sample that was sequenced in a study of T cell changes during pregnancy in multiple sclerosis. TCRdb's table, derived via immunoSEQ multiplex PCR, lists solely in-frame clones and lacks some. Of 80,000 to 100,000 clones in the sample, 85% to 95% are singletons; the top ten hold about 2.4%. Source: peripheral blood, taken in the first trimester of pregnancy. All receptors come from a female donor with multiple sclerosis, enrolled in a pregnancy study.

The CDR3 sequence: CASSRSRVSDEQYF. The CDR3 nucleotides read TGTGCCAGCAGCCGCTCCAGGGTTTCGGACGAGCAGTACTTC. The genes are TRBV27 and TRBJ2-7, with D maybe TRBD1 (5 bases). Looked up from germline, CDR1 is MNHEY and CDR2 is SMNVEV (reference sequence). The CDR3 extends over 14 amino acids. Deletions cut 6 bases from V and 5 bases from J, with 17 bases between.

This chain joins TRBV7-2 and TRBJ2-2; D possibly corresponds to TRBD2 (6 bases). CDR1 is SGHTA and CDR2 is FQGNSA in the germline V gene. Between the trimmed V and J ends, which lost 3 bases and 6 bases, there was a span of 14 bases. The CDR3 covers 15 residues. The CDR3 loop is CASSFRVAGPGELFF. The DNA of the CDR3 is TGTGCCAGCAGCTTCAGGGTCGCGGGACCCGGGGAGCTGTTTTTT.

CDR3 amino acids: CASSTNRGPHQPQHF. The DNA of the CDR3 is TGTGCCAGCAGCACCAACAGGGGGCCCCATCAGCCCCAGCATTTT. The J gene is TRBJ1-5, the V gene TRBV7-2; 9 nucleotides line up with TRBD1. Looked up from germline, CDR1 is SGHTA and CDR2 is FQGNSA. There are 15 residues in the CDR3. With V trimmed by 5 bases and J by 5 bases, 7 bases remained unmatched.

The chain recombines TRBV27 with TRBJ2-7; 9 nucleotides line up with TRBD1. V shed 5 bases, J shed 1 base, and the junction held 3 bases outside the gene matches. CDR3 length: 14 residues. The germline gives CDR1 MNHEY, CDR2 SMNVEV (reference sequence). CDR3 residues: CASSTGQGSYEQYF. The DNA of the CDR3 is TGTGCCAGCAGTACAGGACAGGGGTCCTACGAGCAGTACTTC.

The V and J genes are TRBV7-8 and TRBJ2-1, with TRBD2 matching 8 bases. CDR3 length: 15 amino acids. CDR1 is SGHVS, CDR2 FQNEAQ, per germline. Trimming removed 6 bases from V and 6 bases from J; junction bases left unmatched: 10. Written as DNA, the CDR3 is TGTGCCAGCAGTCGAGGACTAGCCGGAGTCAATGAGCAGTTCTTC. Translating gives CASSRGLAGVNEQFF.

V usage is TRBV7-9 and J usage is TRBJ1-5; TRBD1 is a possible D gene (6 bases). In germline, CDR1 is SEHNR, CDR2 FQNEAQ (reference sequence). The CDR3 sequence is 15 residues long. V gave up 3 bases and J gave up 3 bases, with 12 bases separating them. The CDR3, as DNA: TGTGCCAGCAGCTTCCTAGGGGGTTCCAATCAGCCCCAGCATTTT. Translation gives CASSFLGGSNQPQHF.

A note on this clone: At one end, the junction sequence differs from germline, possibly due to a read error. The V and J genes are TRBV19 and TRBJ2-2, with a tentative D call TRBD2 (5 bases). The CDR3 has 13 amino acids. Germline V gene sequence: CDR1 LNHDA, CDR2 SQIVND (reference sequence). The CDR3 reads CASSIGGHRGAVF. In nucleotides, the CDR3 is TGTGCCAGTAGTATAGGAGGGCACCGGGGAGCTGTTTTT.

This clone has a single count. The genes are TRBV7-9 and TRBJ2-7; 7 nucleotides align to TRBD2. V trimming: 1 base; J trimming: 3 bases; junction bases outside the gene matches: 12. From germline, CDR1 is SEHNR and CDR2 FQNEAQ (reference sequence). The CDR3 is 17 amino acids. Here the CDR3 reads CASSLGGGEGLGYEQYF. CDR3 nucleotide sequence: TGTGCCAGCAGCTTAGGGGGAGGGGAGGGATTGGGCTACGAGCAGTACTTC.

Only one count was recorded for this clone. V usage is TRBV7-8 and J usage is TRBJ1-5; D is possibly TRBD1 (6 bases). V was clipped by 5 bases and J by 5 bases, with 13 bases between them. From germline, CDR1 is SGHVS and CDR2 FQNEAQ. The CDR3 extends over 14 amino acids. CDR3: CASSLSHRDQPQHF. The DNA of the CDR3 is TGTGCCAGCAGCCTGAGCCACAGGGATCAGCCCCAGCATTTT.

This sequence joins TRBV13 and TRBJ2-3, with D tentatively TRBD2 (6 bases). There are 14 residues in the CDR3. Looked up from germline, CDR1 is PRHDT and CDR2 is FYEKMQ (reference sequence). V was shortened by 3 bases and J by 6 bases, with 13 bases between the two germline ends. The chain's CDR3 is CASSFPGGRDTQYF. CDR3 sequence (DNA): TGTGCCAGCAGCTTTCCCGGGGGTAGGGATACGCAGTATTTT.

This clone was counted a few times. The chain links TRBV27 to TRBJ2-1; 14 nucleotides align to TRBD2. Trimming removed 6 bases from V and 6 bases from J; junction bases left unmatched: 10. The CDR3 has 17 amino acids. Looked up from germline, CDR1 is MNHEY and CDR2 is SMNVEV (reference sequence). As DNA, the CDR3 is TGTGCCAGCAGCTTTGGGACTAGCGGGAGCGGAAGCAATGAGCAGTTCTTC. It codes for CASSFGTSGSGSNEQFF.

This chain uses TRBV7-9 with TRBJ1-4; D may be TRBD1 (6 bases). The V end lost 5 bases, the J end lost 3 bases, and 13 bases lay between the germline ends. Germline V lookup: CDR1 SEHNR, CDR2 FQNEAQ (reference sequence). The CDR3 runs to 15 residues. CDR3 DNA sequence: TGTGCCAGCAGCACCTGGACAGATCCTAATGAAAAACTGTTTTTT. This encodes CASSTWTDPNEKLFF.

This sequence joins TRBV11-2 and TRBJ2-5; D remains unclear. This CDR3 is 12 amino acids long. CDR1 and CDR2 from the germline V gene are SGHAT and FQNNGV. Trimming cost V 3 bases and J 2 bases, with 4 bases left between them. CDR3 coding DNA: TGTGCCAGCAGCTTGCAGCAAGAGACCCAGTACTTC. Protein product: CASSLQQETQYF. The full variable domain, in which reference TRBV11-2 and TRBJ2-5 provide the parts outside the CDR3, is EAGVAQSPRYKIIEKRQSVAFWCNPISGHATLYWYQQILGQGPKLLIQFQNNGVVDDSQLPKDRFSAERLKGVDSTLKIQPAKLEDSAVYLCASSLQQETQYFGPGTRLLVL.

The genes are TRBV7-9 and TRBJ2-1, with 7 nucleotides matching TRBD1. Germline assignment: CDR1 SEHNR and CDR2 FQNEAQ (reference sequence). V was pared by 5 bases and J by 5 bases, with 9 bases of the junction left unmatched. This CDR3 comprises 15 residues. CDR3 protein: CASSPWTGAHNEQFF. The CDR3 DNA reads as TGTGCCAGCAGCCCTTGGACAGGAGCCCACAATGAGCAGTTCTTC.

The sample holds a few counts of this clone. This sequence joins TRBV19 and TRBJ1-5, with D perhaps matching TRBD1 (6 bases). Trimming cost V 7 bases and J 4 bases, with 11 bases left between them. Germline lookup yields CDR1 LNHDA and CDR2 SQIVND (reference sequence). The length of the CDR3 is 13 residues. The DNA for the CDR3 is TGTGCCAGTAACCAAAGGGGGAATCAGCCCCAGCATTTT. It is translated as CASNQRGNQPQHF. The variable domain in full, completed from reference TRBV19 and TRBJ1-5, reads DGGITQSPKYLFRKEGQNVTLSCEQNLNHDAMYWYRQDPGQGLRLIYYSQIVNDFQKGDIAEGYSVSREKKESFPLTVTSAQKNPTAFYLCASNQRGNQPQHFGDGTRLSIL.

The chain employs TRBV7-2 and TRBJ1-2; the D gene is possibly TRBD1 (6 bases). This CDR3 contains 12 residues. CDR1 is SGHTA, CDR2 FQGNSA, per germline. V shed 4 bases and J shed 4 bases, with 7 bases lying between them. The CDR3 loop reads CASSSDSYGYTF. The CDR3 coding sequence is TGTGCCAGCAGCTCGGACAGCTATGGCTACACCTTC.

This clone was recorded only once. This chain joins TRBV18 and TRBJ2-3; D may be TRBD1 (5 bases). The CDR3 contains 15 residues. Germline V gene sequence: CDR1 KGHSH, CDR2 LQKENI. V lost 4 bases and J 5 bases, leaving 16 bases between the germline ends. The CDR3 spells CASSLPQGAEDTQYF. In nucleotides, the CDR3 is TGTGCCAGCTCACTCCCGCAGGGCGCGGAAGATACGCAGTATTTT.

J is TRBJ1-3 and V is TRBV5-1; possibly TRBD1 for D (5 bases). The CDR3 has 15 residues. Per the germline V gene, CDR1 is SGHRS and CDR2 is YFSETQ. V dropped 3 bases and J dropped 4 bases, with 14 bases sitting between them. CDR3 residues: CASSSTGTEGNTIYF. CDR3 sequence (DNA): TGCGCCAGCAGCTCGACCGGGACTGAAGGAAACACCATATATTTT.

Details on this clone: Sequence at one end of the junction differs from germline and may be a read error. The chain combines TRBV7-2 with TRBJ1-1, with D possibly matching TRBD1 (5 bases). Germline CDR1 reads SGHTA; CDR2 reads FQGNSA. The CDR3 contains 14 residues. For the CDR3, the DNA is TGTGCCAGCAGCGTAGCCAGGGTTCACACTGAAGCTTTCTTT. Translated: CASSVARVHTEAFF. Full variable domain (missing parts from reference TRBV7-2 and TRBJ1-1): GAGVSQSPSNKVTEKGKDVELRCDPISGHTALYWYRQSLGQGLEFLIYFQGNSAPDKSGLPSDRFSAERTGGSVSTLTIQRTQQEDSAVYLCASSVARVHTEAFFGQGTRLTVV.

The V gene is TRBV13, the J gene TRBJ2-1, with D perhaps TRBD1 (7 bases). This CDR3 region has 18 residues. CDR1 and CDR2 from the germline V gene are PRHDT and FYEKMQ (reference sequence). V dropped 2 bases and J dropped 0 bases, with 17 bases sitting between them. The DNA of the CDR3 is TGTGCCAGCAGCTTACGGGGGAAACGGGACAGCTCCTACAATGAGCAGTTCTTC. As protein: CASSLRGKRDSSYNEQFF.

The CDR3 DNA sequence: TGTGCCAGCGGGACAGGGGATGCAGGCTACACCTTC. This sequence encodes CASGTGDAGYTF. V and J are TRBV7-6 and TRBJ1-2, with TRBD1 identical over 10 bases. V shed 8 bases, J shed 8 bases, and the junction held 5 bases outside the gene matches. Germline CDR1 is SGHVS and CDR2 is FNYEAQ. The CDR3 length is 12 residues.

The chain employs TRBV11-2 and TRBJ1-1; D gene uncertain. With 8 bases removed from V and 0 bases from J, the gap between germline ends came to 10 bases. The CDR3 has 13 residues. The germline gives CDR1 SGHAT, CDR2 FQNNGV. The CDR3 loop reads CASSSLMNTEAFF. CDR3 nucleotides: TGTGCCAGCTCGTCCCTTATGAACACTGAAGCTTTCTTT.

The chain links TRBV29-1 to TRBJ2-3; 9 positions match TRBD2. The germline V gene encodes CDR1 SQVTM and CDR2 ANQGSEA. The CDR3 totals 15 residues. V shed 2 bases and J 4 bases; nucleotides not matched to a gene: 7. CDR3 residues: CSVEILAGVPDTQYF. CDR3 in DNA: TGCAGCGTTGAAATTTTAGCGGGAGTACCAGATACGCAGTATTTT.

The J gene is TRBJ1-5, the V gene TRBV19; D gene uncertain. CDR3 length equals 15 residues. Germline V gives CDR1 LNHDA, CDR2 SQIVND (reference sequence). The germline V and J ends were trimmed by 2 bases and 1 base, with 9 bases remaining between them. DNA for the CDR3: TGTGCCAGTAGTATAACACATTACAGCAATCAGCCCCAGCATTTT. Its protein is CASSITHYSNQPQHF.

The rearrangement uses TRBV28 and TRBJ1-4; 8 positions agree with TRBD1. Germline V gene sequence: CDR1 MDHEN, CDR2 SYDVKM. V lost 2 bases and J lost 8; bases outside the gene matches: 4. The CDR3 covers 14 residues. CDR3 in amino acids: CASSLGTGQEKLFF. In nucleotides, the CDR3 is TGTGCCAGCAGTTTAGGGACAGGACAGGAAAAACTGTTTTTT.

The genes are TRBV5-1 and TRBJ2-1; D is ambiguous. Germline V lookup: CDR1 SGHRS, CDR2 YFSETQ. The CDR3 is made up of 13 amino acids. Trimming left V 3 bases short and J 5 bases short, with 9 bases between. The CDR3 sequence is CASSYFSDNEQFF. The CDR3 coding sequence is TGCGCCAGCAGCTATTTTTCGGACAATGAGCAGTTCTTC.

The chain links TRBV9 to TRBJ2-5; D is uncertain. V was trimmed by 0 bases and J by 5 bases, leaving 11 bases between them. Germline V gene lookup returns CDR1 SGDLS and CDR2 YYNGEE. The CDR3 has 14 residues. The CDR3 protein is CASSVGHREETQYF. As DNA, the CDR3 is TGTGCCAGCAGCGTAGGACACAGAGAGGAGACCCAGTACTTC.